The next 8 T cell receptor beta chains were all read from a single sample in a study of T cells after yellow fever vaccination. TCRdb re-analysed the 5' RACE reads in MiXCR, keeping a single row per CDR3 protein. The sample holds roughly 520,000 distinct CDR3 sequences; less than 25% are singletons and the top ten take roughly a sixth. The material sequenced was PBMCs, taken roughly 23 days after the first yellow fever vaccination. The receptors here all came from a man aged 18 to 29 who received the YFV17D yellow fever vaccine.

The chain combines TRBV4-3 with TRBJ1-5; 9 bases are a match to TRBD1. This CDR3 is built from 15 residues. Germline CDR1 and CDR2: LGHNA and YSLEER. Losses at the gene ends were 5 bases for V and 3 bases for J; bases not matched to a gene: 5. Written as DNA, the CDR3 is TGCGCCAGCAGCTCTCGGACAGGGGCCAATCAGCCCCAGCATTTT. It specifies CASSSRTGANQPQHF.

The rearrangement uses TRBV7-8 and TRBJ2-1; 8 bases agree with TRBD2. Germline CDR1 is SGHVS and CDR2 is FQNEAQ. The CDR3 contains 15 residues. V lost 3 bases and J lost 4; bases outside the gene matches: 5. This CDR3 reads CASSFAGGVYNEQFF. The CDR3 DNA follows: TGTGCCAGCAGCTTCGCGGGGGGAGTTTACAATGAGCAGTTCTTC.

V gene TRBV20-1 combines with J gene TRBJ1-2; D might be TRBD1 (5 bases). Trimming cost V 1 base and J 0 bases, with 18 bases left between them. The CDR3 extends over 17 amino acids. Germline CDR1 and CDR2: DFQATT and SNEGSKA (reference sequence). The CDR3 DNA reads TGCAGTGCTAGAGGGAGATCCACAGGCCTAGCTAACTATGGCTACACCTTC. Its protein is CSARGRSTGLANYGYTF.

This clonotype was detected a few times. V and J are TRBV2 and TRBJ2-3; 8 nucleotides agree with TRBD1. The V segment lost 2 bases and the J segment 9 bases; nucleotides outside the gene matches: 7. Germline CDR1 reads SNHLY; CDR2 reads FYNNEI. The CDR3 length is 14 residues. CDR3 in DNA: TGTGCCAGCAGTGAACAGGGGGCGAGTGGGACGCAGTATTTT. It codes for CASSEQGASGTQYF.

The sample holds a few counts of this clonotype. The rearrangement links TRBV5-1 to TRBJ1-2, with TRBD1 identical over 8 bases. The CDR3 is 13 amino acids. V was pared by 6 bases and J by 4 bases, with 5 bases of the junction left unmatched. Germline values: CDR1 SGHRS, CDR2 YFSETQ. The CDR3 DNA reads as TGCGCCAGCATCGGTACAGGGGGCTATGGCTACACCTTC. Amino acids: CASIGTGGYGYTF.

This clonotype was counted between two and nine times. J is TRBJ1-1 and V is TRBV7-9, with no clear D. V was trimmed by 11 bases and J by 1 base, leaving 14 bases between them. Germline V gene data show CDR1 as SEHNR and CDR2 as FQNEAQ (reference sequence). The CDR3 length is 13 residues. The CDR3 loop is CAGSRFGNTEAFF. The CDR3 DNA is TGTGCCGGATCCCGATTCGGGAACACTGAAGCTTTCTTT.

This clonotype was found a few times. The chain links TRBV6-1 to TRBJ2-7; 13 bases line up with TRBD2. Germline CDR1 reads MNHNS; CDR2 reads SASEGT. The CDR3 is 15 residues long. The ends lost 6 bases at V and 0 bases at J; junction bases unmatched: 2. CDR3 DNA: TGTGCCAGCAGACTAGCGGGGGGGAACTCCTACGAGCAGTACTTC. Protein product: CASRLAGGNSYEQYF.

This clonotype was recorded at least ten times. This chain connects TRBV20-1 to TRBJ2-3; D unresolved. Between the trimmed V and J ends, which lost 3 bases and 5 bases, there was a span of 12 bases. This CDR3 has 13 amino acids. CDR1 DFQATT and CDR2 SNEGSKA come from the germline V gene (reference sequence). In nucleotides, the CDR3 is TGCAGTGCTAGTAGAGCCCCGATAGATACGCAGTATTTT. Translating it yields CSASRAPIDTQYF.